This T cell receptor (beta chain) was profiled in a study of spatial heterogeneity in lung cancer. In the study overall: Alpha-chain sequences were consistently detected less often than beta-chain sequences. Combinations of a unique TCR and a UMI were tallied in raw reads, and on average each appeared more than ten times.

Study results and caveats: More often at tumor resection than at routine follow-up, ubiquitous expanded tumor TCRs were detected in the blood.

This clonotype was recorded many times. The antigen is undetermined. A single record per CDR3 protein comes from TCRdb applying MiXCR to the 5' RACE reads. There are just over 70,000 distinct CDR3 sequences in the sample; 7.5% to 10% occur only once, and roughly 1.8% lies in the top ten. Time point defined: blood at routine non-recurrence follow-up after resection. The sequenced material consisted of unsorted whole RNA from tumor, nontumor lung or frozen PBMC. The ends were cut back, 1 base at V and 8 bases at J, with 10 bases in the middle. The CDR3 has 13 amino acids. This clonotype was obtained from a female donor with early-stage non-small cell lung cancer. The chain combines TRBV12-3 or TRBV12-4 with TRBJ2-3; D is unclear. Sequencing used PBMCs, obtained at follow-up. CDR3 nucleotide sequence: TGTGCCAGCAGTTTAGGTCTGATGGGTACGCAGTATTTT. Amino acids: CASSLGLMGTQYF.